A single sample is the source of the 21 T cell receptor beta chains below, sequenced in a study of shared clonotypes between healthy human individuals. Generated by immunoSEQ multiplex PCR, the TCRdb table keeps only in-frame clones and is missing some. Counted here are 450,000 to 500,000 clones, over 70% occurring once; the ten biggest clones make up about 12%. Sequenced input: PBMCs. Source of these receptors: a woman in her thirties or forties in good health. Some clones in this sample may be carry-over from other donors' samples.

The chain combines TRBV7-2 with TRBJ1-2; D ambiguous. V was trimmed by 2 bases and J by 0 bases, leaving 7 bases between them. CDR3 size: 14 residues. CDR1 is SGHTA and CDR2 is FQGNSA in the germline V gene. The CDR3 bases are TGTGCCAGCAGCTTAACAAGAGCTAACTATGGCTACACCTTC. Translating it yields CASSLTRANYGYTF.

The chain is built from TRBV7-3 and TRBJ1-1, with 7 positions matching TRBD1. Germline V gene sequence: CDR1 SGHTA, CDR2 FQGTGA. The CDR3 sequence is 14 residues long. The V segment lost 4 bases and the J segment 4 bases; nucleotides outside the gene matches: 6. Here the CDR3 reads CASSSTGTTTEAFF. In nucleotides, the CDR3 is TGTGCCAGCAGCTCGACAGGGACGACCACTGAAGCTTTCTTT.

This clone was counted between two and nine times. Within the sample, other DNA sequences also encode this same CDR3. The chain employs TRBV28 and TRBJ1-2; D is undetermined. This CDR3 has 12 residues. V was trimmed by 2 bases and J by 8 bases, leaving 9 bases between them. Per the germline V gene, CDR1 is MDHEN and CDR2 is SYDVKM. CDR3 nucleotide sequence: TGTGCCAGCAGTTTACGGGAGAGAGGCTACACCTTC. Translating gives CASSLRERGYTF.

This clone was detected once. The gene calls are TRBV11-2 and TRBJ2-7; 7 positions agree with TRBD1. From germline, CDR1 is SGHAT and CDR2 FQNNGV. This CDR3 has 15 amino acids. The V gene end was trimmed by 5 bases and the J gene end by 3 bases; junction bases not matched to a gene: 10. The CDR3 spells CASSLERDRFYEQYF. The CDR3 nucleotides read TGTGCCAGCAGCCTCGAAAGGGACAGATTCTACGAGCAGTACTTC.

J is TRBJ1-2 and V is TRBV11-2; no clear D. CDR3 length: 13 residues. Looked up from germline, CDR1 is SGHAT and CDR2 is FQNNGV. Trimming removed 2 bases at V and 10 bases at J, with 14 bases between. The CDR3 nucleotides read TGTGCCAGCAGCTTAAATTTAGGTACAGACTACACCTTC. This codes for CASSLNLGTDYTF.

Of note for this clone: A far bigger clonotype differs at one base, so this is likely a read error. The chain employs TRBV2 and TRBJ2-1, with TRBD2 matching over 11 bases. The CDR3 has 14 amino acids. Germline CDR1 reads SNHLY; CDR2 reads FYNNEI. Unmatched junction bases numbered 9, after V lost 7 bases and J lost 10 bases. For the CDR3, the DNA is TGTGCCAGCACTGGGGCTAGCGGGAGGCGGGAGCAGTTCTTC. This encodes CASTGASGRREQFF. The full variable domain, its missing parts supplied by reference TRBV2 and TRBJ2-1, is EPEVTQTPSHQVTQMGQEVILRCVPISNHLYFYWYRQILGQKVEFLVSFYNNEISEKSEIFDDQFSVERPDGSNFTLKIRSTKLEDSAMYFCASTGASGRREQFFGPGTRLTVL.

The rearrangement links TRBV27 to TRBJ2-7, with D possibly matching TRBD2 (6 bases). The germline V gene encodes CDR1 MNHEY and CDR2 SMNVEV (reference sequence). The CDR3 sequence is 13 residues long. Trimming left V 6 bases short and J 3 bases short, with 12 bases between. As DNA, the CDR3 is TGTGCCAGCAGGGCGGGGCGAGGCTACGAGCAGTACTTC. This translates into CASRAGRGYEQYF.

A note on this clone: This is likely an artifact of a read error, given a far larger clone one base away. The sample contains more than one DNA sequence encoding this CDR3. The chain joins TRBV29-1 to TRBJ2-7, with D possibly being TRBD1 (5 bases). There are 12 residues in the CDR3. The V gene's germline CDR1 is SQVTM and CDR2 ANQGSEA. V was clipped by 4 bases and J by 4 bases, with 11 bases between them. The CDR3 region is CSVGGGSYEQYF. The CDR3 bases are TGCAGCGTTGGGGGCGGCTCATACGAGCAGTACTTC.

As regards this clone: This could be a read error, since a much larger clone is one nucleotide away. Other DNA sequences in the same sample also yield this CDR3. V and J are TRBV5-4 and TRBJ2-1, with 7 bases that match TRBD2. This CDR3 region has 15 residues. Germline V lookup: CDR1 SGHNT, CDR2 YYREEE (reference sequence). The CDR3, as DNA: TGTGCCAGCAGCTCCCGGCGGGAGAGCGGCAATGAACAGTTCTTC. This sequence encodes CASSSRRESGNEQFF.

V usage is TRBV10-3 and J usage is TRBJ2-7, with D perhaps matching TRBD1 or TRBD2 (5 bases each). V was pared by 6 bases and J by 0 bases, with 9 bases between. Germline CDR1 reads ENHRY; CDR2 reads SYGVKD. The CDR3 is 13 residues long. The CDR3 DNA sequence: TGTGCCATCAGCCCCGGGGCCTCCTACGAGCAGTACTTC. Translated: CAISPGASYEQYF.

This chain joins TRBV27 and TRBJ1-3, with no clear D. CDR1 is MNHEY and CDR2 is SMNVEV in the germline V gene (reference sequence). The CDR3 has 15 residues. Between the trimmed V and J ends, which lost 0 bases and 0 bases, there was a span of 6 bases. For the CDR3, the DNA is TGTGCCAGCAGTTTATCCAGATCCTCTGGAAACACCATATATTTT. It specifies CASSLSRSSGNTIYF.

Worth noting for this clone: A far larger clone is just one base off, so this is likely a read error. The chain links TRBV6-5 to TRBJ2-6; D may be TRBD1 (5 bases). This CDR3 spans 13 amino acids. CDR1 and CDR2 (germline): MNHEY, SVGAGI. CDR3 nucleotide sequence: TGTGCCAGCAGGAGTCCTGGGGCCAACGTCCCGACTTTC. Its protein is CASRSPGANVPTF.

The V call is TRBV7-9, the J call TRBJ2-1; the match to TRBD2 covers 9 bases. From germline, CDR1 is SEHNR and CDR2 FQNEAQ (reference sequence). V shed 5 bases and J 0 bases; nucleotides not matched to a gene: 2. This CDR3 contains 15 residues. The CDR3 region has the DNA TGTGCCAGCAGCGGTAGCGGGAGCTCCTACAATGAGCAGTTCTTC. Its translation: CASSGSGSSYNEQFF.

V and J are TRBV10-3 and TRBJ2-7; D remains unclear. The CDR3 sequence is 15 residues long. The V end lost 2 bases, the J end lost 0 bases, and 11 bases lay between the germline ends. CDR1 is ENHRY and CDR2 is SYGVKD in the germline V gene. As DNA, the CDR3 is TGTGCCATCAGTGAGGTAGAGTACAGCTCCTACGAGCAGTACTTC. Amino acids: CAISEVEYSSYEQYF.

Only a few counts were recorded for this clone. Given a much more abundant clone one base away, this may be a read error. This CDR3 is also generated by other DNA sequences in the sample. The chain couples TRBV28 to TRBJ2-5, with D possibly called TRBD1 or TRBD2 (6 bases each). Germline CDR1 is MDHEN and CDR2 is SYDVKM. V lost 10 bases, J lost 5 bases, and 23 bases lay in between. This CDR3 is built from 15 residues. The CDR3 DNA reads TGTGCCACCTATGGCTGGGGGGCATTAGGGGAGACCCAGTACTTC. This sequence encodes CATYGWGALGETQYF.

The CDR3, as DNA: TGTGCCACCAGCAGATCGGCCACGGGGTTAGCCAAAAACATTCAGTACTTC. Protein product: CATSRSATGLAKNIQYF. The chain employs TRBV15 and TRBJ2-4; possibly TRBD2 for D (5 bases). Germline CDR1 and CDR2: LNHNV and YYDKDF (reference sequence). V was clipped by 2 bases and J by 0 bases, with 14 bases between them. This CDR3 contains 17 residues.

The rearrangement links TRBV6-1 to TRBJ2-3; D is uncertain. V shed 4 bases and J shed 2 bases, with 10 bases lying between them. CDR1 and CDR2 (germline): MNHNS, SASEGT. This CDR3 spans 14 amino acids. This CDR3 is CASSVEPITDTQYF. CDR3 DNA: TGTGCCAGCAGTGTGGAGCCCATCACAGATACGCAGTATTTT.

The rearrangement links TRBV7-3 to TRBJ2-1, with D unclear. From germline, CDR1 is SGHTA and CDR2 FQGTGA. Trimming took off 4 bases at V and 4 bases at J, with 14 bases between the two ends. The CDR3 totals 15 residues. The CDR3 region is CASSSSGATYNEQFF. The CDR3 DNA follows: TGTGCCAGCAGCTCCTCGGGCGCAACATACAATGAGCAGTTCTTC.

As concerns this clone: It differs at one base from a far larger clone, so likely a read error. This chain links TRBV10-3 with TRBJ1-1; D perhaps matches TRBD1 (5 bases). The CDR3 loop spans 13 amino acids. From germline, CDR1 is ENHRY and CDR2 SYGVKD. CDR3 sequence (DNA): TGTGCCATCAGCAGGGACCCGAACACTGAAGCTTCCTTT. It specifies CAISRDPNTEASF.

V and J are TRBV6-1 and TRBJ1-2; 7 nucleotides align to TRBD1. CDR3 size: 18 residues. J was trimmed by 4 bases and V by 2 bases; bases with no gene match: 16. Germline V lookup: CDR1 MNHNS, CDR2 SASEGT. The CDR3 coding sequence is TGTGCCAGCAGTGAATCGAGGGGAGGGGGCCGGACATCCTATGGCTACACCTTC. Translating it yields CASSESRGGGRTSYGYTF.

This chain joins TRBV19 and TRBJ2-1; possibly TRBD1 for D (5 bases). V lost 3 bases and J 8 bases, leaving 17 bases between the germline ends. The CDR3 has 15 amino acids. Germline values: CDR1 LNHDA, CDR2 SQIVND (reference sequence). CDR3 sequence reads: CASSMRQGYRDEQFF. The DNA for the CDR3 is TGTGCCAGTAGTATGCGTCAGGGATATCGCGATGAGCAGTTCTTC.